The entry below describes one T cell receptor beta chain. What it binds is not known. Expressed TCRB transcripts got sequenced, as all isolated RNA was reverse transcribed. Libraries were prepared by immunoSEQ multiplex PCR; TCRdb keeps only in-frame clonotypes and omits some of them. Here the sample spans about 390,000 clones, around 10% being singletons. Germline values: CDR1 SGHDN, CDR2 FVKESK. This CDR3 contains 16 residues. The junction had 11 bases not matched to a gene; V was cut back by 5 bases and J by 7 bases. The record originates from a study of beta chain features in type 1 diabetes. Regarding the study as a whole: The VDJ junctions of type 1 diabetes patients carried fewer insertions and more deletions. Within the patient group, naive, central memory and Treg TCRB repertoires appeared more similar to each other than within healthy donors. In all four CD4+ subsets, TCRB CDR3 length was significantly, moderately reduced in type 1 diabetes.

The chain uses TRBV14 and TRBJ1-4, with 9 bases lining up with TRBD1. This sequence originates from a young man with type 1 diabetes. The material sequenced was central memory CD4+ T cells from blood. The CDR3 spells CASSKPRYRGLEKLFF. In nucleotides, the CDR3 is TGTGCCAGCAGCAAACCGAGATACAGGGGGCTTGAAAAACTGTTTTTT.